The present T cell receptor (beta chain) was sequenced within a study of T cells in women clearing cervical HPV infection. Overall study context: Cases: HPV16-related CIN3 or worse on histology, a couple of invasive cancers. Study observations and caveats: Effector/memory and HPV-specific T cells were not isolated, and association timing is unknown.

Germline V gene sequence: CDR1 DFQATT, CDR2 SNEGSKA (reference sequence). Trimming removed 6 bases from V and 4 bases from J; junction bases left unmatched: 5. The CDR3 is 14 amino acids. Data came from immunoSEQ multiplex PCR; TCRdb stores just in-frame clones and leaves some out. Found here are 25,000 to 35,000 clones; the top ten clones hold around 8.4%. Concerning this clone itself: No antigen is known for it. With the read ending 3 residues before the CDR3 end, the germline J gene is used to fill in that end.

This clonotype was obtained from a woman between 18 and 75 years old with a cervical HPV16 infection that either progressed to CIN3+ or cleared (not recorded which). Sequenced input: blood buffy coat. The rearrangement links TRBV20-1 to TRBJ2-7; 14 bases are shared with TRBD2. The CDR3 bases that were read are TGCAGTGCAGGGACTAGCGGGAGTTTGTACGAG. This sequence encodes CSAGTSGSLYE. The full CDR3 is CSAGTSGSLYEQYF.